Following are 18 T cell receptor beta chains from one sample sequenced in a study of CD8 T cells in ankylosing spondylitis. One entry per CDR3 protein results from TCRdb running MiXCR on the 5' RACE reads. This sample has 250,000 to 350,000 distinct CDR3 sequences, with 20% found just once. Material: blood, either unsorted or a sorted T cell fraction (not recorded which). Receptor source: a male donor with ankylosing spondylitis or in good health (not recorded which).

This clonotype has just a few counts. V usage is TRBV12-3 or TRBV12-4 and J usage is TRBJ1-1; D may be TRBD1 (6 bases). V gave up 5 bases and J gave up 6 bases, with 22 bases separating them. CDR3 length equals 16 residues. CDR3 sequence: CASSPGQGSGNAEAFF. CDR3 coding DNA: TGTGCCAGCAGTCCCGGTCAGGGGAGTGGAAATGCTGAAGCTTTCTTT.

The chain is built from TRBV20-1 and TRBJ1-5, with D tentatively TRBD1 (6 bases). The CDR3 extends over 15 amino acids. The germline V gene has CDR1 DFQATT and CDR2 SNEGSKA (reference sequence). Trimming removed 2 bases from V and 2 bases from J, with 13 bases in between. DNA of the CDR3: TGCAGTGCTAGAACCAGGAACAGGGGCAATCAGCCCCAGCATTTT. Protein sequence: CSARTRNRGNQPQHF.

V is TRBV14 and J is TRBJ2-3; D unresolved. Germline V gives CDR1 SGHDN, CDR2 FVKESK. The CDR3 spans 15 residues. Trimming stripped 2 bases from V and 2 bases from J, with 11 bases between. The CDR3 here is CASSQQLAATDTQYF. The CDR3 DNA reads TGTGCCAGCAGCCAACAATTGGCTGCCACAGATACGCAGTATTTT.

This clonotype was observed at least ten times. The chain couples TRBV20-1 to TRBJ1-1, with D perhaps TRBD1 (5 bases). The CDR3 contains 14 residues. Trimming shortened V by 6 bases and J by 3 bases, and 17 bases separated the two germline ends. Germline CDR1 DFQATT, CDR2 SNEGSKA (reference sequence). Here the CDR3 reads CSAAHGGWDTEAFF. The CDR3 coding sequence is TGCAGTGCAGCGCATGGGGGGTGGGACACTGAAGCTTTCTTT.

This CDR3 is CASRTGYTDTQYF. DNA of the CDR3: TGTGCCAGCAGGACAGGGTACACAGATACGCAGTATTTT. The chain is built from TRBV6-1 and TRBJ2-3, with 7 bases lining up with TRBD1. V shed 6 bases, J shed 2 bases, and the junction held 2 bases outside the gene matches. The CDR3 is 13 residues long. Germline lookup yields CDR1 MNHNS and CDR2 SASEGT.

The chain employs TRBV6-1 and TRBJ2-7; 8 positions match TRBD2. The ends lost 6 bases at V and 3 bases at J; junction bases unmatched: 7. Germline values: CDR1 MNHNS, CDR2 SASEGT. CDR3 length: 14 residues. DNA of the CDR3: TGTGCCAGCAGAGTTAGCGGGAACTTCTACGAGCAGTACGTC. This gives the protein CASRVSGNFYEQYV.

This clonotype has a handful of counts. CDR3 sequence: CAISDDSTSYEQYV. The CDR3 bases are TGTGCCATCAGTGACGACAGTACCTCCTACGAGCAGTACGTC. J is TRBJ2-7 and V is TRBV10-3; tentative D call: TRBD1 (5 bases). The ends were cut back, 3 bases at V and 0 bases at J, with 9 bases in the middle. Germline V lookup: CDR1 ENHRY, CDR2 SYGVKD. The CDR3 spans 14 residues.

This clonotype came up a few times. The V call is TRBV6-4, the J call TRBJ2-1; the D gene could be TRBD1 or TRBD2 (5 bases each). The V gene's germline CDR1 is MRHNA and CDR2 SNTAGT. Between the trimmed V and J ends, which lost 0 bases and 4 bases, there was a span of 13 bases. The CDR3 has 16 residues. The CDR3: CASSDSSGTGYNEQFF. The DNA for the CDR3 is TGTGCCAGCAGTGACTCGTCGGGGACGGGTTACAATGAGCAGTTCTTC.

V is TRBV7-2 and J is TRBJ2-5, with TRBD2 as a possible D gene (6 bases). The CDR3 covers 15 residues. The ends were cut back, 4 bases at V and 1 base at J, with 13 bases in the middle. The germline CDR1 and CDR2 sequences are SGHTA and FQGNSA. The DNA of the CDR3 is TGTGCCAGCAGCTCAGACGGGAGACGCCAAGAGACCCAGTACTTC. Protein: CASSSDGRRQETQYF.

DNA of the CDR3: TGTGCCAGCAGTTTAGGGGACAGGGCCCGCACCGGGGAGCTGTTTTTT. Residues: CASSLGDRARTGELFF. This rearrangement joins TRBV28 to TRBJ2-2; 9 nucleotides match TRBD1. The germline V gene encodes CDR1 MDHEN and CDR2 SYDVKM. The CDR3 spans 16 residues. V was pared by 2 bases and J by 4 bases, with 5 bases of the junction left unmatched. Combining the CDR3 with reference TRBV28 and TRBJ2-2 gives the whole variable domain DVKVTQSSRYLVKRTGEKVFLECVQDMDHENMFWYRQDPGLGLRLIYFSYDVKMKEKGDIPEGYSVSREKKERFSLILESASTNQTSMYLCASSLGDRARTGELFFGEGSRLTVL.

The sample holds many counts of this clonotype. CDR3 loop: CASTSAPGQGSYEQYV. The DNA for the CDR3 is TGTGCCAGCACCTCAGCCCCGGGACAGGGAAGCTACGAGCAGTACGTC. The V gene is TRBV7-3, the J gene TRBJ2-7; the match to TRBD1 covers 9 bases. The CDR3 has 16 amino acids. The germline V gene encodes CDR1 SGHTA and CDR2 FQGTGA. V shed 7 bases and J 3 bases; nucleotides not matched to a gene: 13.

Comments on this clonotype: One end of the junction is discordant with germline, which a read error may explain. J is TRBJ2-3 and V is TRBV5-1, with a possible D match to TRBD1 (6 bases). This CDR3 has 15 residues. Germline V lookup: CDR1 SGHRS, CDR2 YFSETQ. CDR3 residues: CASSLGALSTDTQYF. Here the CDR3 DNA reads TGCGCCAGCAGTTTGGGGGCTCTTAGCACAGATACGCAGTATTTT. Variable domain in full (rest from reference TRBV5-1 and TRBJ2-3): KAGVTQTPRYLIKTRGQQVTLSCSPISGHRSVSWYQQTPGQGLQFLFEYFSETQRNKGNFPGRFSGRQFSNSRSEMNVSTLELGDSALYLCASSLGALSTDTQYFGPGTRLTVL.

DNA for the CDR3: TGTGCCAGCAGTTTAGGAGGTAATTCAGATACGCAGTATTTT. It translates to CASSLGGNSDTQYF. The genes are TRBV12-3 or TRBV12-4 and TRBJ2-3; D gene unclear. The CDR3 loop spans 14 amino acids. V was shortened by 1 base and J by 4 bases, with 9 bases between the two germline ends.

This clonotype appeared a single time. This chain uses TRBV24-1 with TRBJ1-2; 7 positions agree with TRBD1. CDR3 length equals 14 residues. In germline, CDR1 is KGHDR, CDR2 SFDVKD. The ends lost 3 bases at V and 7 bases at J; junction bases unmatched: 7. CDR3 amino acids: CATSDPWTGAGYTF. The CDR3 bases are TGTGCCACCAGTGATCCCTGGACAGGTGCTGGCTACACCTTC.

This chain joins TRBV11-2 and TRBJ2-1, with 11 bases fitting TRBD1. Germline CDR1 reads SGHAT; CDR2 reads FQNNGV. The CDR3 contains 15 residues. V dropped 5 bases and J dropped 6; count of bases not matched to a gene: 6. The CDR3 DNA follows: TGTGCCAGCAGCCCCGGGACAGGGGGGTTCAATGAGCAGTTCTTC. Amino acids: CASSPGTGGFNEQFF.

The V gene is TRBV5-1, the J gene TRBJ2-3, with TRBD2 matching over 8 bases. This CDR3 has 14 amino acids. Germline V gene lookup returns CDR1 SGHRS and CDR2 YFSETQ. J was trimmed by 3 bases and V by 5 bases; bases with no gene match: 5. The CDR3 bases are TGCGCCAGCAGGCTAGCGGGTCTAACAGATACGCAGTATTTT. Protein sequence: CASRLAGLTDTQYF.

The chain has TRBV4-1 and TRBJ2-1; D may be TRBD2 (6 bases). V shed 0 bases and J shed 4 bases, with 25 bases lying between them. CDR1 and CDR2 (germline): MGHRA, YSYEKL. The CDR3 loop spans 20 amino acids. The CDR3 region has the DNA TGCGCCAGCAGCCAAGATGGTCTAGCGAGAAATTCCATCTCTTACAATGAGCAGTTCTTC. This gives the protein CASSQDGLARNSISYNEQFF.

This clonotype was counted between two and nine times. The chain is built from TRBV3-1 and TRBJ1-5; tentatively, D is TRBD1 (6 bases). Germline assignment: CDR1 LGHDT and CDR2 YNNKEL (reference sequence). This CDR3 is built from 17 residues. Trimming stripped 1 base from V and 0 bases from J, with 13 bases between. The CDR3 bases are TGTGCCAGCAGCCAAGGTGGGACATCTTATAGCAATCAGCCCCAGCATTTT. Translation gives CASSQGGTSYSNQPQHF.